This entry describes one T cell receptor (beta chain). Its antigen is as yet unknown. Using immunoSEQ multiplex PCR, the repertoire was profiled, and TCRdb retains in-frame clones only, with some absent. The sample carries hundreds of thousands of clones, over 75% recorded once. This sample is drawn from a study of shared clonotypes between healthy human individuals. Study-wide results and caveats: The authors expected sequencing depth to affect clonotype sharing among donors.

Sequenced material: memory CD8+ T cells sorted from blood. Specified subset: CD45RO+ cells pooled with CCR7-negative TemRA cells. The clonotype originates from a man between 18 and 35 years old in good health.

The CDR3 sequence: CASSLSEQYF. CDR3 nucleotide sequence: TGTGCCAGCAGCTTATCCGAGCAGTACTTC. The V gene is TRBV5-8, the J gene TRBJ2-7; D ambiguous. The germline V and J ends were trimmed by 2 bases and 6 bases, with 3 bases remaining between them. This CDR3 comprises 10 residues. Germline-derived CDR1 and CDR2 are SGHTS and YDEGEE.